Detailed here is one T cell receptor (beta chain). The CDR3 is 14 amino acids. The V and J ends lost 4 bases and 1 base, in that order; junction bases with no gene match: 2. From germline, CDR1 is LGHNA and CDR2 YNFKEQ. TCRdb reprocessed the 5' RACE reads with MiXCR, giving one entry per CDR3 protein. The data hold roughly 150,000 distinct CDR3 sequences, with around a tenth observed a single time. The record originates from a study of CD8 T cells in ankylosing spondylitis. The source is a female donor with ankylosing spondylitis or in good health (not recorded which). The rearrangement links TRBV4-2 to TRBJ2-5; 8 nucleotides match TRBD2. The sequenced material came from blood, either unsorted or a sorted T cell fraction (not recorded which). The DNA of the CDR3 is TGTGCCAGCAGCCTAGCGGGACCCCAAGAGACCCAGTACTTC. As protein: CASSLAGPQETQYF.